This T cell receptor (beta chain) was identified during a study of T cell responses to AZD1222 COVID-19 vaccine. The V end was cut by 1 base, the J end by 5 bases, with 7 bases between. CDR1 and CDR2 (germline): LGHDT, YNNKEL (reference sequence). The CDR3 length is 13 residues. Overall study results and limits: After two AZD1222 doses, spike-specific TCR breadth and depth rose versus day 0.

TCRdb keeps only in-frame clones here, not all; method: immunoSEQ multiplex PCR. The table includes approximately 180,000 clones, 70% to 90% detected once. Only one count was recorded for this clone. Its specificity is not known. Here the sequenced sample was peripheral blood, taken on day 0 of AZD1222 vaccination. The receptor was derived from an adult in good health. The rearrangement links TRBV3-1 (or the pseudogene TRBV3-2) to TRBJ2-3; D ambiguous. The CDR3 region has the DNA TGTGCCAGCAGCCAAGGGGGTGGAGATACGCAGTATTTT. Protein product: CASSQGGGDTQYF.